This T cell receptor beta chain emerged from a study of Tregs in tolerant kidney transplant recipients. The data were produced by immunoSEQ multiplex PCR, yet TCRdb's version contains in-frame clones alone and is incomplete. The sample holds 25,000 to 35,000 clones. Thawed PBMCs were FACS-sorted into unstimulated CD4+CD25+CD127- regulatory T cells, CD4+CD25- non-regulatory cells, CD4 and CD8 cells. Findings and caveats of the study: No direct test of biological reproducibility was done here. Findings come from small patient numbers and require larger validation.

Comments on this clone: Its antigen is unidentified. Read sequence stops 3 residues before the CDR3 end, and the germline J gene provides the missing end.

V lost 2 bases to trimming and J lost 3 bases, with 20 bases between them. The CDR3 sequence is 17 residues long. CDR1 and CDR2 (germline): SNHLY, FYNNEI. The chain is built from TRBV2 and TRBJ2-7; tentatively, D is TRBD2 (6 bases). The receptor was isolated from a human donor who received a combined kidney and bone marrow transplant. This specimen consisted of CD8+ T cells from blood, obtained before the transplant. CDR3 DNA (partial): TGTGCCAGCAGTGAATATTCATCTCCGGGGGTGGTCTACGAG. Protein: CASSEYSSPGVVYE. The CDR3 reads in full as CASSEYSSPGVVYEQYF.